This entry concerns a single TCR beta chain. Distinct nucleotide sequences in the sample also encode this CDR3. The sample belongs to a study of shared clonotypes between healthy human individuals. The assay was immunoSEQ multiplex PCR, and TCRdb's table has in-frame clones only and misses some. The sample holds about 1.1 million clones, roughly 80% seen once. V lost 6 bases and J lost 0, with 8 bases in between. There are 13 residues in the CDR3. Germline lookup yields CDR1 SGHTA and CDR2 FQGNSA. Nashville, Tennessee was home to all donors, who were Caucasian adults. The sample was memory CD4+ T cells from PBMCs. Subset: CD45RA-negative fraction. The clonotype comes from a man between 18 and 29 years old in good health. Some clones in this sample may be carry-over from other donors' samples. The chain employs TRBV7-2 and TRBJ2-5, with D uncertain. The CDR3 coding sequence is TGTGCCAGCAGTCCGGGTTACCAAGAGACCCAGTACTTC. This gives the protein CASSPGYQETQYF.